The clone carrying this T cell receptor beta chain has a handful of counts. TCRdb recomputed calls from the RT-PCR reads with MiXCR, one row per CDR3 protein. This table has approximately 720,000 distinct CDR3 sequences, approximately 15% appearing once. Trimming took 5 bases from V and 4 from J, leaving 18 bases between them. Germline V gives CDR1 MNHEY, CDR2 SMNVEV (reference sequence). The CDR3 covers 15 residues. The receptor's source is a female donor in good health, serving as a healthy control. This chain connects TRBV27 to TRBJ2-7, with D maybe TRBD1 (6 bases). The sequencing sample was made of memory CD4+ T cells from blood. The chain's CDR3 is CASSLLSQGVYEQYF. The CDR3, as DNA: TGTGCCAGCAGTCTCCTGTCACAGGGAGTATACGAGCAGTACTTC.